Below, one T cell receptor beta chain is given with its context. Its antigen remains undetermined. The library was generated by the immunoSEQ multiplex PCR assay. For the multiplex PCR, a mixture combining 60 forward primers for TCR Vbeta segments and 13 reverse primers for TCR Jbeta segments was used. The CDR3 region of rearranged TCR beta genes was amplified from genomic DNA with a multiplex PCR assay. On the Illumina HiSeq System, the amplified TCR beta libraries were sequenced as 87-base-pair reads. The authors' pipeline ran thus. A later analysis tallied approximately 87 million unique TCR beta chains across the 660 or so repertoires, and 10 million to 11 million of those chains were shared by two or more donors. Raw reads were error-corrected and collapsed into unique sequences by a nearest-neighbor algorithm in which closely related sequences were merged to remove PCR and sequencing errors. Alignment of CDR3 sequences to IMGT reference sequences was used to assign V, D and J gene segments. For a sequence to be retained, at least a six-nucleotide match to both a V gene segment and a J gene segment was required. Rearrangements were called productive when the CDR3 lacked stop codons and stayed in frame with V and J; all others were non-productive. Following IMGT convention, CDR3 was defined as the stretch from the second conserved V-encoded cysteine up to the conserved J-encoded phenylalanine. In an earlier analysis of more than 550 of the donors, sequences lacking an unambiguous match to a single V gene segment were excluded. An earlier analysis of fewer than 650 of the donors classified V segments as functional when productive rearrangements were above 56.7% and as segregating when the standard deviation between donors was above 5%. A statistical classification framework was developed to diagnose cytomegalovirus status using the catalog of TCR beta chain sequences. In a later analysis, TCR nucleotide sequences were compared against IMGT/GENE-DB human TR gene sequences so that V and J genes could be assigned. The TCRdist pipeline was used in a later analysis to assign CDR3 sequences and most-parsimonious VDJ recombination scenarios. A later analysis defined each TCR beta chain by its CDR3 amino acid sequence plus V-gene family, and excluded reads lacking a unique V-gene family. To address suspected cross-contamination and a sequencing artifact, a later analysis removed over 500 highly shared, low-generation-probability nucleotide sequences. In a later analysis, a clonal expansion index was calculated for each public chain from normalized within-repertoire ranks of inferred template counts. In a later analysis, generation probabilities were computed with a VDJ recombination model fitted to out-of-frame rearrangements, and the resulting probabilities were checked against IGoR. In a later analysis, TCR-TCR, TCR-HLA and TCR-CMV co-occurrence was scored with hypergeometric tests, and a repertoire-size bias correction was applied to TCR pairs. To estimate false discovery rates, a later analysis permuted the HLA or CMV assignments 20 times. A later analysis grouped co-occurring TCRs with DBSCAN, adding TCRdist sequence similarity when clustering within HLA-allele-positive subsets. Repertoires with fewer than 30,000 or more than 120,000 public chains were left out of co-occurrence clustering, as were five repertoires with anomalous nucleotide sharing. Here the immuneACCESS table is served through TCRdb, limited to in-frame sequences with V and J called. Missing clones are a known gap in these copies; in checked studies unresolved V genes cover under half, and the rest lacks a known reason. That table supplies the V and J calls and clone size; D and trimming were determined from the DNA. The sample table includes some 130,000 clones. The ten top clones hold about 1.7% of the sample.

In total, roughly 670 healthy bone marrow donors made up the cohort. All cohort members were sampled while nominally healthy, although unrecorded immune exposures were likely present. The donor tested CMV seronegative and was one of the 352 seronegative cohort members. Each donor provided a peripheral blood sample, and peripheral blood mononuclear cells were used for TCR beta sequencing. The Qiagen DNeasy Blood Extraction Kit was used to extract genomic DNA from the blood cell samples. The sample originates from a study of cytomegalovirus exposure and HLA in healthy donors (dated by TCRdb to the late 2010s). About the full investigation: In an earlier analysis of 550 to 750 of the donors, around 300 Gb of sequence data and 100 million or so unique TCR beta sequences from 150 million to 200 million T cells were reported. Every discovery cohort repertoire had been produced on one sequencing platform. On average, around 200,000 unique TCR beta nucleotide sequences were sequenced per donor among a few hundred genotyped donors of the cohort, with about 17% of those sequences being non-productive. In a later analysis, previously published TCR beta repertoires from 550 to 750 donors were re-analyzed and high-resolution HLA genotyping was added so that TCR occurrence patterns could be studied. Alongside the repertoire data, information on donor age, sex, ethnicity and CMV serostatus was compiled. Besides the first cohort of around 670 subjects, a separate validation cohort made up of around 120 different subjects was used. The study combined high-throughput TCR immunosequencing, statistical association of individual TCRs with disease status, and machine learning to predict cytomegalovirus infection status. An earlier analysis of several hundred of the donors applied high-throughput TCR beta sequencing to assess whether each TCR beta V gene segment acted as functional or pseudogenic. Of the roughly 390 genotyped donors, 65% to 90% were placed in the genetic ancestry cluster associated with self-reported Caucasian donors. Rather than using new phenotypic data, the later analysis identified candidate immune exposures from TCR beta sequences and from how often those sequences occurred across donors. Typing coverage differed by locus: A, B, C, DRB1 and DQB1 were typed in roughly 620-640 donors, DQA1 in approximately 520, DPA1 in roughly 590, and DPB1 in roughly 470. Roughly 5 DR-DQ haplotypes were treated as single units for association and clustering because of strong linkage in the cohort. The T cell repertoires of around 730 subjects were profiled by immunosequencing and related to cytomegalovirus serostatus. HLA typing covered class I and class II loci at four-digit resolution. In a later genetic analysis, genome-wide SNP genotypes for about three fifths of the roughly 670 donors were used, and that subset was treated as a discovery cohort. Approximately 300 gigabases of sequencing data and around 80 million unique TCR sequences made up an early release that covered fewer than 650 HLA-typed donors. The study was designed to test whether signatures of past pathogen exposure could be identified by cataloging public T cell receptors. Paper-wide results and their limitations: In the study, around 150 TCR beta chains were listed as associated with cytomegalovirus. According to a later analysis, TCR association rates differed among HLA loci, with DRB1 alleles showing the most associated TCRs and HLA-C alleles showing the fewest. A few of the identified cytomegalovirus-associated TCR beta chains were confirmed in vitro to be specific for cytomegalovirus antigens. In a later analysis, HLA-associated TCR beta chains were found to be more clonally expanded and to have lower generation probabilities than equally common non-associated chains. Roughly uniform sequencing depth across donors was assumed in presence/absence analyses, although this assumption may not hold. It was suggested by the authors that the approach could potentially be generalized to other disease states and immunological phenotypes. Strong co-occurrence of HLA alleles, especially DR and DQ, made assigning TCR associations to individual alleles difficult. Correlated functional status among segregating V segments might reflect linkage disequilibrium, but an unknown experimental factor could not be ruled out. In both the original and validation cohorts, the classifier was reported to diagnose cytomegalovirus status with high specificity and sensitivity. In a later analysis, several top co-occurrence clusters were reported to appear linked to parvovirus B19, influenza, CMV and Epstein-Barr virus. Because counts were too low, some 17 rarely observed V segments, including chromosome 9 orphons, were left out of the earlier analysis of some 600 of the donors. A further reported finding was that TCR beta sequences accurately predicted the HLA-A and HLA-B alleles for most subjects in the first cohort. A cluster of highly shared sequence variants was judged likely to be a technical artifact of the sequencing pipeline. According to a later genetic analysis, donors in an Asian-associated ancestry cluster had fewer N-insertions in productive TCRs than the approximately 700-donor mean. A later analysis found that most CMV-associated TCR beta chains appeared HLA-restricted, with HLA associations seemingly driven largely by CMV exposure. The cohort was sequenced for TCR beta chains only, and without alpha or paired-chain data the features that could be detected were limited. In an earlier analysis of under 600 of the donors, most TCR beta V segments were observed in productive rearrangements about 90% or about 30% of the time, broadly matching IMGT annotations. Most TCR sequences were observed very rarely across donors, whereas some public TCRs were present in many individuals. Because HLA typing was missing for some donors at each locus, association tests included only the typed subset. A later analysis associated approximately 17,000 TCR beta sequences with specific HLA alleles at a false discovery rate of 0.05. The 87-base-pair reads could not distinguish some IMGT-functional V segments, including TRBV6-2 and TRBV6-3, so those segments were excluded. For the cohort, immune exposure information was limited to CMV serostatus. V-gene and J-gene trimming of TCR beta chains was associated with a missense DCLRE1C variant in a later genetic analysis, and the association was replicated in an independent cohort.

Via the germline V gene (reference sequence), CDR1 is MNHEY and CDR2 SMNVEV. A distance of 15 bases separates the germline ends of V and J, which lose 6 bases and 4 bases respectively. The CDR3 has 14 amino acids, counting the end cysteine and phenylalanine. Just CDR3 DNA is preserved here, 42 bases in frame from base 1. The source material was PBMCs. The chain links TRBV27 with TRBJ2-5; the D gene lacks a confident call. The TCR comes from a man in his late teens or twenties in good health and CMV-seronegative. The CDR3 amino acid sequence is: CASRTVKLSETQYF. The DNA is TGTGCCAGCAGGACTGTCAAACTATCAGAGACCCAGTACTTC.